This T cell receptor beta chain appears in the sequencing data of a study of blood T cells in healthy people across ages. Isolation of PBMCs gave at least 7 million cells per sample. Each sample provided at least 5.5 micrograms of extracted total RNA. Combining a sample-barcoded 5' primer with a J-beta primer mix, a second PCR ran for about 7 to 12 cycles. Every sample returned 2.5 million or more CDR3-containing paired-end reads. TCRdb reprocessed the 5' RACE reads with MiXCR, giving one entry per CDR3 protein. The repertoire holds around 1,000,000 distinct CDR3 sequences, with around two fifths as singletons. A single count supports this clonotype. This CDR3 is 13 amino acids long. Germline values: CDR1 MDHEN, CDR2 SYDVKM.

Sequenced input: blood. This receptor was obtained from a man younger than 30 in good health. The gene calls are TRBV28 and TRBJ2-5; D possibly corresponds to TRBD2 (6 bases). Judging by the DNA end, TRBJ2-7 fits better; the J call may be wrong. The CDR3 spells CASQPGGVYEQYF. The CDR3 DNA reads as TGTGCCTCTCAACCCGGGGGAGTATACGAGCAGTACTTC.